The 32 T cell receptor beta chains below were found in one sample sequenced in a study of graft-versus-host responses after intestinal transplantation. Intraepithelial and lamina propria lymphocytes were isolated from graft specimens. Profiled with immunoSEQ multiplex PCR; TCRdb holds only in-frame clones, not every one. Of fewer than 10,000 clones listed, approximately 81% were seen once; the top ten hold 12%. The starting material was ileum tissue, obtained approximately 220 days after intestinal transplant. The source is a human patient who received an intestinal transplant, so some T cells may come from the graft donor.

The rearrangement uses TRBV7-2 and TRBJ1-1, with D possibly being TRBD1 (6 bases). V was clipped by 4 bases and J by 1 base, with 16 bases between them. Germline V lookup: CDR1 SGHTA, CDR2 FQGNSA. The CDR3 sequence is 16 residues long. CDR3 DNA sequence: TGTGCCAGCAGCTCCCGACAGGTGACGAAGAACACTGAAGCTTTCTTT. Its translation: CASSSRQVTKNTEAFF.

The chain has TRBV11-3 and TRBJ2-1, with 7 bases lining up with TRBD2. This CDR3 is built from 14 residues. V gave up 5 bases and J gave up 2 bases; unmatched junction bases: 3. Germline assignment: CDR1 SGHNT and CDR2 YENEEA. In nucleotides, the CDR3 is TGTGCCAGCAGCCCCGGACTAGCCTACAATGAGCAGTTCTTC. Protein sequence: CASSPGLAYNEQFF.

V usage is TRBV4-2 and J usage is TRBJ1-2, with D possibly TRBD1 on 6 matching bases. Germline loops: CDR1 LGHNA, CDR2 YNFKEQ. The CDR3 runs to 15 residues. The V end lost 1 base, the J end lost 5 bases, and 14 bases lay between the germline ends. DNA for the CDR3: TGTGCCAGCAGCCAAGGGCAGGGGAGCTCGTATGGCTACACCTTC. This translates into CASSQGQGSSYGYTF.

The rearrangement uses TRBV30 and TRBJ1-5, with D possibly being TRBD1 (5 bases). CDR1 GTSNPN and CDR2 SVGIG come from the germline V gene (reference sequence). V dropped 2 bases and J dropped 7 bases, with 12 bases sitting between them. This CDR3 contains 13 residues. The CDR3 sequence: CAWSPQGGQPQHF. CDR3 DNA: TGTGCCTGGAGTCCTCAGGGTGGCCAGCCCCAGCATTTT.

The rearrangement uses TRBV11-2 and TRBJ2-3; TRBD1 might be the D (7 bases). Germline assignment: CDR1 SGHAT and CDR2 FQNNGV. Trimming pared 5 bases from V and 6 bases from J, leaving 15 bases between. The CDR3 has 14 amino acids. The CDR3 here is CASSPGGGLDTQYF. CDR3 sequence (DNA): TGTGCCAGCAGCCCCGGAGGGGGCCTGGATACGCAGTATTTT.

This clone was found a few times. The CDR3 protein is CASSAREGYEQYF. The CDR3 DNA reads TGTGCCAGCAGCGCCCGGGAGGGCTACGAGCAGTACTTC. The gene calls are TRBV7-2 and TRBJ2-7; 8 positions agree with TRBD2. CDR1 is SGHTA, CDR2 FQGNSA, per germline. The CDR3 is 13 amino acids. V was pared by 5 bases and J by 3 bases, with 3 bases of the junction left unmatched.

This sequence joins TRBV7-8 and TRBJ1-2; D uncertain. CDR1 and CDR2 from the germline V gene are SGHVS and FQNEAQ. The CDR3 consists of 16 residues. Trimming took 0 bases from V and 4 from J, leaving 15 bases between them. The CDR3 nucleotides are TGTGCCAGCAGCTTAGCTCGGGGAAGGGATCTCTATGGCTACACCTTC. Its protein product is CASSLARGRDLYGYTF.

V usage is TRBV19 and J usage is TRBJ2-7; no clear D. This CDR3 has 11 residues. V dropped 6 bases and J dropped 4 bases, with 7 bases sitting between them. Germline CDR1 LNHDA, CDR2 SQIVND (reference sequence). The chain's CDR3 is CASRNGYEQYF. In DNA, the CDR3 is TGTGCCAGTAGGAACGGGTACGAGCAGTACTTC.

This clone was recorded a few times. The chain joins TRBV5-6 to TRBJ1-2; D perhaps matches TRBD1 (6 bases). The germline V gene has CDR1 SGHDT and CDR2 YYEEEE. The CDR3 is 17 amino acids. V lost 3 bases and J lost 4, with 22 bases in between. The CDR3 is CASSSSGPFQGLYGYTF. The CDR3 DNA is TGTGCCAGCAGCTCGAGCGGACCCTTTCAGGGGCTCTATGGCTACACCTTC.

This clone was counted once. The rearrangement joins TRBV28 to TRBJ1-4; D unresolved. CDR1 is MDHEN, CDR2 SYDVKM, per germline. CDR3 length: 17 amino acids. V dropped 6 bases and J dropped 0 bases, with 17 bases sitting between them. CDR3 sequence (DNA): TGTGCCAGCAGAACAGCCCGGATCCCTGCAACTAATGAAAAACTGTTTTTT. Its protein product is CASRTARIPATNEKLFF.

This chain connects TRBV11-2 to TRBJ1-4; possibly TRBD1 for D (6 bases). Germline V gene data show CDR1 as SGHAT and CDR2 as FQNNGV. CDR3 size: 12 residues. Trimming took 3 bases from V and 8 from J, leaving 7 bases between them. The CDR3 spells CASSLRGEKLFF. CDR3 coding DNA: TGTGCCAGCAGCTTGAGGGGGGAAAAACTGTTTTTT.

The V gene is TRBV5-6, the J gene TRBJ1-1; D is ambiguous. The V gene's germline CDR1 is SGHDT and CDR2 YYEEEE. The CDR3 covers 15 residues. Trimming took 5 bases from V and 1 from J, leaving 15 bases between them. CDR3 DNA: TGTGCCAGCAGAATCTTGGGCTTCGGGAACACTGAAGCTTTCTTT. It translates to CASRILGFGNTEAFF.

J is TRBJ2-2 and V is TRBV19; D not certain. The CDR3 runs 15 residues. Trimming removed 2 bases at V and 0 bases at J, with 7 bases between. Germline V lookup: CDR1 LNHDA, CDR2 SQIVND (reference sequence). The CDR3 sequence is CASSIWSANTGELFF. CDR3 in DNA: TGTGCCAGTAGTATATGGTCGGCGAACACCGGGGAGCTGTTTTTT.

The J gene is TRBJ2-3, the V gene TRBV30; 7 bases line up with TRBD2. Germline assignment: CDR1 GTSNPN and CDR2 SVGIG (reference sequence). The CDR3 extends over 14 amino acids. V lost 0 bases and J lost 5; bases outside the gene matches: 5. CDR3: CAWSVLREGDTQYF. In DNA form, the CDR3 reads TGTGCCTGGAGTGTACTCAGGGAGGGAGATACGCAGTATTTT.

V and J are TRBV29-1 and TRBJ2-5; 15 positions match TRBD2. The CDR3 length is 16 residues. The junction had 4 bases not matched to a gene; V was cut back by 0 bases and J by 5 bases. The V gene's germline CDR1 is SQVTM and CDR2 ANQGSEA. CDR3 protein: CSVEDEGLAGGETQYF. The CDR3 DNA reads as TGCAGCGTTGAAGATGAGGGACTAGCGGGGGGTGAGACCCAGTACTTC.

The chain couples TRBV27 to TRBJ2-1; 8 bases fit TRBD2. Germline assignment: CDR1 MNHEY and CDR2 SMNVEV (reference sequence). The CDR3 length is 14 residues. CDR3 coding DNA: TGTGCAGCTGCCCGCACGGGAGGGTACAATGAGCAGTTCTTC. This encodes CAAARTGGYNEQFF.

CDR3: CASSHRRLGETQYF. The CDR3 region has the DNA TGTGCCAGCAGTCACCGCAGGCTGGGAGAGACCCAGTACTTC. This sequence joins TRBV6-5 and TRBJ2-5; D unclear. Trimming shortened V by 5 bases and J by 4 bases, and 14 bases separated the two germline ends. Germline loops: CDR1 MNHEY, CDR2 SVGAGI. The CDR3 totals 14 residues.

The V gene is TRBV29-1, the J gene TRBJ2-7; TRBD1 agrees at 8 bases. This CDR3 has 14 amino acids. Germline CDR1 SQVTM, CDR2 ANQGSEA. The V segment lost 6 bases and the J segment 4 bases; nucleotides outside the gene matches: 11. CDR3 coding DNA: TGCAGCGTGAGACAGGGGATGGGGTTATACGAGCAGTACTTC. Translation gives CSVRQGMGLYEQYF.

The chain employs TRBV27 and TRBJ2-6; possibly TRBD2 for D (5 bases). Deletions cut 5 bases from V and 1 base from J, with 15 bases between. Germline loops: CDR1 MNHEY, CDR2 SMNVEV (reference sequence). The CDR3 loop spans 17 amino acids. The CDR3 is CASSPLSGLSGANVLTF. CDR3 bases: TGTGCCAGCAGTCCCCTGTCGGGGTTATCTGGGGCCAACGTCCTGACTTTC.

The V gene is TRBV6-5, the J gene TRBJ2-1; tentative D call: TRBD2 (5 bases). V was pared by 4 bases and J by 8 bases, with 15 bases between. The CDR3 has 14 residues. Per germline, CDR1 MNHEY and CDR2 SVGAGI. The CDR3 is CASSFDGMNYEQFF. DNA for the CDR3: TGTGCCAGCAGTTTTGACGGGATGAACTATGAGCAGTTCTTC.

The chain carries TRBV7-9 and TRBJ1-2; TRBD1 might be the D (5 bases). CDR3 length equals 12 residues. V was shortened by 1 base and J by 9 bases, with 9 bases between the two germline ends. Per the germline V gene, CDR1 is SEHNR and CDR2 is FQNEAQ (reference sequence). CDR3 coding DNA: TGTGCCAGCAGCTTAGTTCAGGGAAGCTACACCTTC. Its protein product is CASSLVQGSYTF.

The chain is built from TRBV5-1 and TRBJ2-3; D unclear. The CDR3 has 13 amino acids. From germline, CDR1 is SGHRS and CDR2 YFSETQ. The V end was cut by 0 bases, the J end by 2 bases, with 4 bases between. DNA of the CDR3: TGCGCCAGCAGCTTGGACACCACAGATACGCAGTATTTT. Amino acids: CASSLDTTDTQYF.

The rearrangement links TRBV9 to TRBJ2-2, with 11 bases aligning to TRBD2. CDR3 length equals 17 residues. Germline trimming cut 7 bases from V and 1 base from J; bases unmatched to any gene: 9. In germline, CDR1 is SGDLS, CDR2 YYNGEE. The CDR3 bases are TGTGCCAGCGTCCGCGTGGGACTAGCGGTGAACACCGGGGAGCTGTTTTTT. It encodes CASVRVGLAVNTGELFF.

The V call is TRBV4-1, the J call TRBJ2-2, with 11 bases identical to TRBD1. Germline V gene lookup returns CDR1 MGHRA and CDR2 YSYEKL. After removal of 6 bases from V and 5 bases from J, the junction contained 5 bases not matched to a gene. The CDR3 is 15 residues long. This chain's CDR3 is CASRGQGGLTGELFF. The CDR3 DNA follows: TGCGCCAGCAGGGGACAGGGGGGTCTGACCGGGGAGCTGTTTTTT.

In its sample, this clone is medium-sized. The V call is TRBV7-3, the J call TRBJ1-1; tentatively, D is TRBD1 (6 bases). Between the trimmed V and J ends, which lost 5 bases and 9 bases, there was a span of 22 bases. The CDR3 is 15 amino acids. Germline lookup yields CDR1 SGHTA and CDR2 FQGTGA. CDR3 in amino acids: CASSEGGGSGGKAFF. The CDR3 DNA reads as TGTGCCAGCAGCGAAGGCGGGGGCTCGGGTGGAAAAGCTTTCTTT. Full variable domain (rest looked up from reference TRBV7-3 and TRBJ1-1): GAGVSQTPSNKVTEKGKYVELRCDPISGHTALYWYRQSLGQGPEFLIYFQGTGAADDSGLPNDRFFAVRPEGSVSTLKIQRTERGDSAVYLCASSEGGGSGGKAFFGQGTRLTVV.

This clone appeared a single time. The V and J genes are TRBV5-1 and TRBJ1-1, with D possibly matching TRBD1 (6 bases). This CDR3 contains 13 residues. Germline assignment: CDR1 SGHRS and CDR2 YFSETQ. V was clipped by 2 bases and J by 4 bases, with 9 bases between them. DNA for the CDR3: TGCGCCAGCAGCTTCGGGACAAGCACTGAAGCTTTCTTT. This translates into CASSFGTSTEAFF. Drawing the rest from reference TRBV5-1 and TRBJ1-1, the complete variable domain is KAGVTQTPRYLIKTRGQQVTLSCSPISGHRSVSWYQQTPGQGLQFLFEYFSETQRNKGNFPGRFSGRQFSNSRSEMNVSTLELGDSALYLCASSFGTSTEAFFGQGTRLTVV.

The rearrangement links TRBV4-1 to TRBJ2-3, with D possibly TRBD1 on 6 matching bases. The CDR3 covers 15 residues. The V gene's germline CDR1 is MGHRA and CDR2 YSYEKL. Deletions cut 2 bases from V and 4 bases from J, with 13 bases between. CDR3 amino acids: CASSQLGRGSDTQYF. CDR3 bases: TGCGCCAGCAGCCAATTAGGCAGGGGATCAGATACGCAGTATTTT.

The rearrangement joins TRBV6-1 to TRBJ1-6, with a tentative D call TRBD1 (5 bases). CDR1 is MNHNS, CDR2 SASEGT, per germline. Trimming shortened V by 1 base and J by 5 bases, and 9 bases separated the two germline ends. The CDR3 totals 15 residues. The CDR3 region has the DNA TGTGCCAGCAGTGAAGTAACAGGTCATAATTCACCCCTCCACTTT. Translated, it gives CASSEVTGHNSPLHF.

A few counts support this clone. The genes are TRBV10-1 and TRBJ1-6; D not resolved. The germline CDR1 and CDR2 sequences are WNHNN and SYGVQD (reference sequence). CDR3 length: 18 residues. V was shortened by 2 bases and J by 0 bases, with 14 bases between the two germline ends. The DNA of the CDR3 is TGCGCCAGCAGTGAGACGAGGAGGATGAGCTCCTATAATTCACCCCTCCACTTT. Residues: CASSETRRMSSYNSPLHF.

The chain carries TRBV5-1 and TRBJ1-2; TRBD1 matches 11 bases. The CDR3 sequence is 16 residues long. Germline CDR1 and CDR2: SGHRS and YFSETQ. V dropped 6 bases and J dropped 6; count of bases not matched to a gene: 13. The DNA of the CDR3 is TGCGCCAGCACCTCCGGGACAGGGGGATTTTCGGATGGCTACACCTTC. Translation gives CASTSGTGGFSDGYTF.

V is TRBV28 and J is TRBJ1-5; possible D gene TRBD1, 5 bases. This CDR3 spans 19 amino acids. V was shortened by 2 bases and J by 5 bases, with 25 bases between the two germline ends. The V gene's germline CDR1 is MDHEN and CDR2 SYDVKM. The CDR3 DNA follows: TGTGCCAGCAGTTTACTTAGGGGTTTTACACTCTTGTCCTATCAGCCCCAGCATTTT. Protein: CASSLLRGFTLLSYQPQHF.

The chain links TRBV7-9 to TRBJ1-3, with TRBD1 identical over 10 bases. Unmatched junction bases numbered 5, after V lost 1 base and J lost 2 bases. CDR3 size: 17 residues. The V gene's germline CDR1 is SEHNR and CDR2 FQNEAQ (reference sequence). Here the CDR3 reads CASSLGLDRGPGNTIYF. In DNA, the CDR3 is TGTGCCAGCAGCTTAGGACTTGACAGGGGGCCTGGAAACACCATATATTTT.